This section outlines one TCR beta chain sequence together with its context. From germline, CDR1 is LNHDA and CDR2 SQIVND (reference sequence). This CDR3 is 15 amino acids long. V was clipped by 3 bases and J by 1 base, with 12 bases between them. This sample was included in a study of blood T cell repertoires in COVID-19. Some clones are missing from TCRdb's copy, which holds only in-frame ones; the method was immunoSEQ multiplex PCR. The sample lists approximately 100,000 clones, around 84% occurring once. Material for sequencing was peripheral blood. J is TRBJ1-1 and V is TRBV19; possibly TRBD1 for D (5 bases). This receptor was taken from a human donor in a cohort sampled during active COVID-19. The CDR3 DNA reads as TGTGCCAGTAGTATTGTAGGACAACCGAACACTGAAGCTTTCTTT. This codes for CASSIVGQPNTEAFF. Full variable domain (rest looked up from reference TRBV19 and TRBJ1-1): DGGITQSPKYLFRKEGQNVTLSCEQNLNHDAMYWYRQDPGQGLRLIYYSQIVNDFQKGDIAEGYSVSREKKESFPLTVTSAQKNPTAFYLCASSIVGQPNTEAFFGQGTRLTVV.